Described below is a single T cell receptor beta chain sequence and its context. As processed by the authors: The authors estimated nucleated cell counts from reference gene primer amplification. Clones were read by immunoSEQ multiplex PCR, and TCRdb kept only the in-frame ones, dropping some. V and J calls and clone size come straight from that table; D and trimming were deduced from the DNA. The table has about 99,000 clones, roughly 90% seen once. This entry is derived from a study of blood T cell repertoires in COVID-19. Study background: The origin of the acute and convalescent COVID-19 samples was the United States, Italy and Spain.

The germline V gene has CDR1 LNHDA and CDR2 SQIVND (reference sequence). V lost 5 bases and J lost 1; bases outside the gene matches: 4. The CDR3 runs 15 residues. V is TRBV19 and J is TRBJ2-1; 8 nucleotides match TRBD2. The material sequenced was peripheral blood. This sequence originates from a human donor in a cohort sampled during active COVID-19. The CDR3 sequence is CASSRGGRSYNEQFF. The CDR3 DNA reads as TGTGCCAGTAGTCGTGGCGGGAGGTCCTACAATGAGCAGTTCTTC.